Listed below are T cell receptor beta chains from one sample, sequenced in a study of blood T cell repertoires in COVID-19. Profiled with immunoSEQ multiplex PCR; TCRdb holds only in-frame clones, not every one. Among some 240,000 clones listed, 65% to 90% were seen once. The specimen sequenced was peripheral blood. The receptors come from a woman aged 70-85 years with COVID-19, enrolled during active disease. Each CDR3 is given with its conserved first and last residue. A D gene is named only where the DNA matches it firmly. Clone size appears in some rows only: once, few, many, or a class for an expanded clone.

clone_size	v_call	d_call	j_call	cdr3_aa	cdr3_nt
.	TRBV28	.	TRBJ2-6	CASSLLISRLRAGANVLTF	TGTGCCAGCAGTTTATTAATTTCCAGACTGAGGGCTGGGGCCAACGTCCTGACTTTC
.	TRBV5-1	TRBD1	TRBJ1-4	CASSSRQGSEKLFF	TGCGCCAGCAGCTCTCGACAGGGAAGCGAAAAACTGTTTTTT
.	TRBV9	.	TRBJ2-2	CASSVVSAARTGELFF	TGTGCCAGCAGCGTAGTTAGCGCGGCCAGGACCGGGGAGCTGTTTTTT
.	TRBV27	TRBD1	TRBJ2-2	CASRSLGTANTGELFF	TGTGCCAGCAGATCCCTCGGGACAGCTAACACCGGGGAGCTGTTTTTT
.	TRBV5-1	.	TRBJ2-7	CASSLGREYPYEQYF	TGCGCCAGCAGCTTGGGACGGGAGTACCCCTACGAGCAGTACTTC
.	TRBV14	.	TRBJ2-7	CASSQHSGFREQYF	TGTGCCAGCAGCCAGCATTCAGGGTTTAGAGAGCAGTACTTC
.	TRBV5-1	.	TRBJ1-1	CASSLEVREGGMNTEAFF	TGCGCCAGCAGCTTGGAGGTCCGGGAAGGGGGTATGAACACTGAAGCTTTCTTT
.	TRBV11-3	TRBD2	TRBJ2-2	CASSPSGTNTGELFF	TGTGCCAGCAGCCCTAGCGGGACGAACACCGGGGAGCTGTTTTTT
.	TRBV13	TRBD1	TRBJ1-6	CASSLGGQGGSPLHF	TGTGCCAGCAGCTTAGGAGGACAGGGAGGTTCACCCCTCCACTTT
.	TRBV5-1	.	TRBJ1-1	CASRIRVNTEAFF	TGCGCCAGCAGAATCAGGGTCAACACTGAAGCTTTCTTT
.	TRBV6-5	.	TRBJ1-3	CASSYSGVSGNTIYF	TGTGCCAGCAGTTACTCAGGGGTTTCTGGAAACACCATATATTTT
.	TRBV24-1	.	TRBJ1-1	CATSQGGGLMNTEAFF	TGTGCCACCAGTCAAGGGGGGGGGCTCATGAACACTGAAGCTTTCTTT
.	TRBV11-2	TRBD2	TRBJ2-5	CASSTQTGGRETQYF	TGTGCCAGCAGCACCCAAACGGGGGGGCGCGAGACCCAGTACTTC
.	TRBV4-1	.	TRBJ1-2	CASSQVGQGLYGYTF	TGCGCCAGCAGCCAAGTGGGGCAGGGCCTATATGGCTACACCTTC
.	TRBV15	.	TRBJ1-6	CATSRDLAASENSPLHF	TGTGCCACCAGCAGAGATCTGGCCGCAAGTGAAAATTCACCCCTCCACTTT
.	TRBV18	TRBD1	TRBJ1-2	CASSRDRDATNYGYTF	TGTGCCAGCTCAAGGGACAGGGACGCCACTAACTATGGCTACACCTTC
.	TRBV18	.	TRBJ1-1	CASSQQNTEAFF	TGTGCCAGCTCACAGCAGAACACTGAAGCTTTCTTT
.	TRBV11-2	TRBD1	TRBJ2-1	CASSVWTGGGFVNEQFF	TGTGCCAGCAGCGTTTGGACAGGGGGCGGTTTCGTCAATGAGCAGTTCTTC
.	TRBV28	.	TRBJ1-2	CASSLGSVYGYTF	TGTGCCAGCAGTTTGGGCAGTGTCTATGGCTACACCTTC
.	TRBV7-6	TRBD1	TRBJ2-2	CASSLVSGTGGTGELFF	TGTGCCAGCAGCTTGGTCAGTGGGACAGGGGGCACCGGGGAGCTGTTTTTT
.	TRBV30	TRBD1	TRBJ2-1	CAWSVQGGNEQFF	TGTGCCTGGAGTGTACAGGGGGGCAATGAGCAGTTCTTC
.	TRBV19	TRBD2	TRBJ2-1	CASSQTSLGEQFF	TGTGCCAGTAGTCAGACTAGCCTTGGGGAGCAGTTCTTC
.	TRBV9	TRBD2	TRBJ2-3	CASSVGLAGDGADTQYF	TGTGCCAGCAGCGTAGGACTAGCGGGAGATGGCGCAGATACGCAGTATTTT
.	TRBV7-8	.	TRBJ1-4	CASSLVTPGATNEKLFF	TGTGCCAGCAGCTTAGTCACCCCAGGTGCAACTAATGAAAAACTGTTTTTT
.	TRBV6-5	TRBD1	TRBJ1-3	CASSSGTDISGNTIYF	TGTGCCAGCAGTTCAGGGACAGACATCTCTGGAAACACCATATATTTT
few	TRBV27	.	TRBJ1-6	CASSLSVPRRVTQSPLHF	TGTGCCAGCAGTTTATCCGTCCCCCGCAGGGTCACACAATCACCCCTCCACTTT
.	TRBV6-2/TRBV6-3	TRBD2	TRBJ2-1	CASSYLLAPYNEQFF	TGTGCCAGCAGTTACTTACTAGCGCCCTACAATGAGCAGTTCTTC
.	TRBV4-2	TRBD2	TRBJ2-1	CASSLTTSGATHSYNEQFF	TGTGCCAGCAGCCTTACAACTAGCGGGGCCACTCACTCCTACAATGAGCAGTTCTTC
once	TRBV3-1/TRBV3-2	.	TRBJ2-5	CASSQEGAWWETQYF	TGTGCCAGCAGCCAAGAAGGGGCTTGGTGGGAGACCCAGTACTTC
.	TRBV29-1	TRBD1	TRBJ1-1	CSGGQGSTEAFF	TGCAGCGGCGGACAGGGGAGCACTGAAGCTTTCTTT
.	TRBV7-2	TRBD1	TRBJ2-1	CASSLGSLGQGWNEQFF	TGTGCCAGCAGCTTAGGGTCTTTGGGACAGGGGTGGAATGAGCAGTTCTTC
.	TRBV5-1	.	TRBJ1-1	CASSTRGSLNTEAFF	TGCGCCAGCAGCACCCGGGGGAGTTTGAACACTGAAGCTTTCTTT
.	TRBV6-2/TRBV6-3	.	TRBJ1-5	CASSYSRGANQPQHF	TGTGCCAGCAGTTACTCGAGAGGAGCCAATCAGCCCCAGCATTTT
.	TRBV5-1	TRBD2	TRBJ2-3	CASSPGLAGGLIITDTQYF	TGCGCCAGCAGCCCGGGACTAGCGGGAGGGCTAATAATCACAGATACGCAGTATTTT
.	TRBV9	TRBD2	TRBJ2-1	CASSVEILAGVEQFF	TGTGCCAGCAGCGTAGAAATACTAGCGGGAGTTGAGCAGTTCTTC
.	TRBV5-4	TRBD1	TRBJ2-7	CASSLSGTGTYEQYF	TGTGCCAGCAGCTTGTCTGGGACAGGGACCTACGAGCAGTACTTC
.	TRBV27	TRBD1	TRBJ2-7	CASSPGTARNYEQYF	TGTGCCAGCAGCCCAGGGACAGCTCGTAACTACGAGCAGTACTTC
.	TRBV6-2/TRBV6-3	.	TRBJ2-5	CASSYSIRVETQYF	TGTGCCAGCAGTTACTCGATCAGGGTGGAGACCCAGTACTTC
.	TRBV2	.	TRBJ1-5	CASSQQGRGQPQHF	TGTGCCAGCAGTCAACAGGGAAGGGGTCAGCCCCAGCATTTT
.	TRBV19	TRBD1	TRBJ2-7	CASSIGQGSYEQYF	TGTGCCAGTAGTATAGGACAGGGGTCCTACGAGCAGTACTTC
.	TRBV7-2	TRBD2	TRBJ2-7	CASSIGLAGHYEQYF	TGTGCCAGCAGCATCGGACTAGCGGGACACTACGAGCAGTACTTC
.	TRBV18	.	TRBJ1-6	CASSPEGGDTSPLHF	TGTGCCAGCTCACCCGAAGGGGGGGATACTTCACCCCTCCACTTT
.	TRBV11-3	TRBD2	TRBJ2-1	CASSPLVAGAGEQFF	TGTGCCAGCAGCCCCCTGGTAGCGGGGGCGGGTGAGCAGTTCTTC
.	TRBV6-1	.	TRBJ1-6	CASSDQGSHSPLHF	TGTGCCAGCAGTGACCAGGGTAGTCATTCACCCCTCCACTTT
.	TRBV3-1/TRBV3-2	.	TRBJ2-7	CASSQGGAPFYEQYF	TGTGCCAGCAGCCAAGGTGGAGCCCCCTTCTACGAGCAGTACTTC
once	TRBV27	.	TRBJ1-3	CASSFAGAGNTIYF	TGTGCCAGCAGTTTTGCGGGGGCTGGAAACACCATATATTTT
.	TRBV20-1	.	TRBJ1-6	CSASGPNSPLHF	TGCAGTGCTAGTGGGCCTAATTCACCCCTCCACTTT
.	TRBV19	.	TRBJ1-5	CASSISGLQLKSQPQHF	TGTGCCAGTAGTATCAGTGGACTGCAATTAAAAAGTCAGCCCCAGCATTTT
.	TRBV25-1	.	TRBJ2-3	CASSQAKDTQYF	TGTGCCAGCAGCCAAGCGAAAGATACGCAGTATTTT
once	TRBV19	.	TRBJ1-2	CASSIPAIKNYGYTF	TGTGCCAGTAGTATACCCGCTATCAAAAACTATGGCTACACCTTC
.	TRBV19	.	TRBJ2-7	CASTGTGLDNEQYF	TGTGCCAGTACCGGTACAGGGTTGGACAACGAGCAGTACTTC
.	TRBV7-9	TRBD1	TRBJ1-5	CASSYGQVQGTQHF	TGTGCCAGCAGCTATGGACAGGTTCAAGGGACCCAGCATTTT
.	TRBV7-9	.	TRBJ1-3	CASSLYEGTAGNTIYF	TGTGCCAGCAGCTTGTATGAGGGGACTGCTGGAAACACCATATATTTT
.	TRBV11-3	TRBD1	TRBJ2-2	CASSLTPTGVNTGELFF	TGTGCCAGCAGCTTAACCCCCACAGGGGTTAACACCGGGGAGCTGTTTTTT
once	TRBV19	TRBD1	TRBJ1-1	CATMSFRTGALEGEAFF	TGTGCCACTATGTCCTTTCGGACAGGGGCCCTTGAGGGTGAAGCTTTCTTT
once	TRBV2	.	TRBJ1-2	CASSRGGVNGYTF	TGTGCCAGCAGTCGCGGGGGGGTGAATGGCTACACCTTC
.	TRBV7-2	.	TRBJ2-2	CASSADWTGELFF	TGTGCCAGCAGCGCGGACTGGACCGGGGAGCTGTTTTTT